The clone carrying this TCR beta chain was counted ten times or more. Its target is not known. The data are from a study of T-cell reconstitution after alpha-beta-depleted transplantation in children. The CDR3 contains 17 residues. The V and J ends lost 0 bases and 2 bases, in that order; junction bases with no gene match: 7. CDR1 is KGHDR, CDR2 SFDVKD, per germline. Study-level findings and limits: Expanded graft clones, several hundred of them, were reportedly the source of alpha-beta T cells about two months after transplant. Newly generated T cells supplied most T-cell counts and diversity one year post-transplant.

Unique molecular identifiers tagged the TCRbeta library. TCRdb re-analysed the PCR reads in MiXCR, keeping a single row per CDR3 protein. The data show 70,000 or so distinct CDR3 sequences, around 9.9% seen once. This TCR came from a boy younger than 18 with acute myeloid leukemia, due to receive a stem cell transplant. The chain employs TRBV24-1 and TRBJ2-5, with 8 positions matching TRBD2. The sample in question was PBMCs, obtained before TCRalphabeta/CD19-depleted stem cell transplant. The DNA of the CDR3 is TGTGCCACCAGTGATTTGGTCCGGGCGGGAGGTCAAGAGACCCAGTACTTC. Amino acid sequence: CATSDLVRAGGQETQYF.